These 25 T cell receptor beta chains were sequenced from one sample in a study of human T cells and chemical hapten exposure. Sample time point: patch test 3, about 24 weeks after DPC sensitization. This sample's treatment: therapeutic diphenylcyclopropenone sensitization with weekly scalp DPC. TCRdb called the RACE reads again in MiXCR, with one record for every CDR3 protein. The repertoire has roughly 200,000 distinct CDR3 sequences, 20% to 25% of them found once; the top ten carry under 2.5%. Sequenced here: whole blood, sampled in connection with sensitization to the hapten diphenylcyclopropenone (DPC). The receptors were sampled from a woman aged 40-49 years with alopecia areata. Some clones in this sample may be carry-over from other donors' samples.

The rearrangement joins TRBV20-1 to TRBJ2-1; D is perhaps TRBD1 or TRBD2 (5 bases each). Germline V gene data show CDR1 as DFQATT and CDR2 as SNEGSKA (reference sequence). The germline V and J ends were trimmed by 3 bases and 6 bases, with 9 bases remaining between them. The CDR3 is 12 amino acids. The CDR3 DNA reads TGCAGTGCTAGGGGGACCCCCAATGAGCAGTTCTTC. Its translation: CSARGTPNEQFF.

V is TRBV9 and J is TRBJ2-7, with D unclear. With 0 bases removed from V and 2 bases from J, the gap between germline ends came to 12 bases. Germline loops: CDR1 SGDLS, CDR2 YYNGEE. This CDR3 contains 15 residues. CDR3 sequence: CASSVGPDGAYEQYF. In DNA, the CDR3 is TGTGCCAGCAGCGTAGGACCGGACGGTGCCTACGAGCAGTACTTC.

This clonotype turned up a few times. In DNA, the CDR3 is TGCAGCGCCTTACACCGGGGGACCCAAGAGACCCAGTACTTC. It yields the protein CSALHRGTQETQYF. The chain couples TRBV29-1 to TRBJ2-5; tentative D call: TRBD2 (6 bases). V was trimmed by 7 bases and J by 1 base, leaving 16 bases between them. The CDR3 is 14 residues long. Germline CDR1 SQVTM, CDR2 ANQGSEA.

This clonotype was seen at least ten times. The chain links TRBV20-1 to TRBJ1-5; D unresolved. The CDR3 is 12 amino acids. CDR1 and CDR2 from the germline V gene are DFQATT and SNEGSKA (reference sequence). The germline V and J ends were trimmed by 2 bases and 3 bases, with 5 bases remaining between them. CDR3 amino acids: CSARRLNQPQHF. The CDR3 bases are TGCAGTGCTAGAAGGCTCAATCAGCCCCAGCATTTT.

This clonotype showed up just a few times. J is TRBJ2-5 and V is TRBV29-1; the D gene is possibly TRBD1 (6 bases). From germline, CDR1 is SQVTM and CDR2 ANQGSEA. Trimming took 5 bases from V and 4 from J, leaving 17 bases between them. This CDR3 has 14 amino acids. CDR3 DNA sequence: TGCAGCGTTCCTATTTGGGGGCGCGGAGAGACCCAGTACTTC. Translating it yields CSVPIWGRGETQYF.

A few counts support this clonotype. The V call is TRBV5-1, the J call TRBJ1-1; 7 nucleotides line up with TRBD1. The CDR3 has 17 residues. Germline assignment: CDR1 SGHRS and CDR2 YFSETQ. The junction had 13 bases not matched to a gene; V was cut back by 5 bases and J by 0 bases. CDR3 protein: CASRFEGQAEMNTEAFF. In DNA form, the CDR3 reads TGCGCCAGCAGATTCGAAGGACAGGCAGAGATGAACACTGAAGCTTTCTTT.

The chain uses TRBV3-1 and TRBJ2-7, with D possibly being TRBD1 or TRBD2 (5 bases each). Trimming took 0 bases from V and 7 from J, leaving 13 bases between them. Germline V gives CDR1 LGHDT, CDR2 YNNKEL (reference sequence). The CDR3 runs 14 residues. CDR3 nucleotide sequence: TGTGCCAGCAGCCAAGAGGGGGAGTTGGGAGAGCAGTACTTC. This translates into CASSQEGELGEQYF.

This clonotype has just a few counts. This chain uses TRBV5-4 with TRBJ2-2; perhaps D is TRBD1 or TRBD2 (5 bases each). Germline CDR1 SGHNT, CDR2 YYREEE (reference sequence). The CDR3 covers 17 residues. Trimming took 0 bases from V and 2 from J, leaving 14 bases between them. CDR3: CASSLGAGTDNTGELFF. The CDR3 DNA sequence: TGTGCCAGCAGCTTGGGAGCCGGGACCGACAACACCGGGGAGCTGTTTTTT.

The chain combines TRBV4-3 with TRBJ2-3, with 9 bases identical to TRBD2. Germline assignment: CDR1 LGHNA and CDR2 YSLEER. V trimming: 1 base; J trimming: 6 bases; junction bases outside the gene matches: 14. The CDR3 is made up of 18 amino acids. CDR3 coding DNA: TGCGCCAGCAGCCAAGGGTTAGGAGTAGGACTAGCGTCGGATACGCAGTATTTT. Protein: CASSQGLGVGLASDTQYF.

The V and J genes are TRBV10-3 and TRBJ2-7, with 8 bases that match TRBD1. From germline, CDR1 is ENHRY and CDR2 SYGVKD. The CDR3 has 15 residues. V trimming: 4 bases; J trimming: 2 bases; junction bases outside the gene matches: 7. The CDR3 bases are TGTGCCATCAGTGGCGGACAGGGTACACCCTACGAGCAGTACTTC. This encodes CAISGGQGTPYEQYF.

This sequence joins TRBV6-6 and TRBJ2-1; 9 bases agree with TRBD1. Per germline, CDR1 MNHNY and CDR2 SVGAGI (reference sequence). The CDR3 consists of 15 residues. J lost 7 bases, V lost 5 bases, and 9 bases had no gene match. The CDR3 here is CASSAGTGLTNEQFF. CDR3 DNA sequence: TGTGCCAGCAGTGCGGGGACAGGGCTGACAAATGAGCAGTTCTTC.

The count of this clonotype is one. V usage is TRBV7-3 and J usage is TRBJ2-2; TRBD1 agrees at 8 bases. J lost 1 base, V lost 9 bases, and 7 bases had no gene match. Germline-derived CDR1 and CDR2 are SGHTA and FQGTGA. The CDR3 is 15 residues long. CDR3 residues: CASSDGTGNTGELFF. The CDR3 DNA reads TGTGCCAGTTCGGACGGGACAGGGAACACCGGGGAGCTGTTTTTT.

V is TRBV2 and J is TRBJ2-7; D not resolved. CDR1 is SNHLY, CDR2 FYNNEI, per germline. V lost 6 bases and J 0 bases, leaving 15 bases between the germline ends. The CDR3 consists of 15 residues. The CDR3 region is CASRGGSIRSYEQYF. CDR3 in DNA: TGTGCCAGCAGGGGTGGTTCCATTCGCTCCTACGAGCAGTACTTC.

This sequence joins TRBV20-1 and TRBJ1-6; 10 bases are shared with TRBD1. Germline V gene sequence: CDR1 DFQATT, CDR2 SNEGSKA (reference sequence). CDR3 length: 14 residues. V was pared by 3 bases and J by 9 bases, with 5 bases of the junction left unmatched. This CDR3 is CSASLGQGSSPLHF. The CDR3 DNA follows: TGCAGTGCTAGCCTGGGACAGGGGTCTTCACCCCTCCACTTT.

This CDR3 is CASSYEDYTEAFF. CDR3 in DNA: TGTGCCAGCAGTTACGAGGACTACACTGAAGCTTTCTTT. The chain has TRBV6-2 or TRBV6-3 and TRBJ1-1; D is uncertain. Trimming left V 2 bases short and J 3 bases short, with 7 bases between. CDR1 and CDR2 from the germline V gene are MNHEY and SVGEGT. The CDR3 loop spans 13 amino acids.

This clonotype appeared a few times. Here the CDR3 reads CASSLARANYGYTF. The CDR3 nucleotides are TGTGCCAGCAGCTTGGCCAGGGCTAACTATGGCTACACCTTC. The rearrangement uses TRBV7-2 and TRBJ1-2, with D perhaps matching TRBD1 (5 bases). The CDR3 length is 14 residues. Trimming removed 3 bases at V and 0 bases at J, with 8 bases between. Per germline, CDR1 SGHTA and CDR2 FQGNSA.

The chain recombines TRBV7-2 with TRBJ2-7; D is unresolved. This CDR3 contains 16 residues. V shed 1 base and J shed 2 bases, with 15 bases lying between them. CDR1 is SGHTA, CDR2 FQGNSA, per germline. CDR3 in amino acids: CASSLGTLLLPYEQYF. The CDR3 DNA reads TGTGCCAGCAGCTTAGGGACGTTGCTCTTACCCTACGAGCAGTACTTC.

This clonotype was picked up a small number of times. The V and J genes are TRBV6-5 and TRBJ2-2; 7 bases line up with TRBD1. Trimming removed 6 bases from V and 5 bases from J; junction bases left unmatched: 12. The CDR3 has 16 amino acids. Germline V gene sequence: CDR1 MNHEY, CDR2 SVGAGI. The CDR3 DNA reads as TGTGCCAGCAGAGATACAGGGGCTCCGAGGACCGGGGAGCTGTTTTTT. Translated: CASRDTGAPRTGELFF.

This clonotype was found a few times. The chain has TRBV20-1 and TRBJ1-2, with a weak D call TRBD1 (5 bases). The CDR3 is made up of 15 amino acids. The V gene lost 0 bases and the J gene lost 7 bases, with 18 bases spanning the gap. In germline, CDR1 is DFQATT, CDR2 SNEGSKA (reference sequence). The CDR3 protein is CSARDSGRISSGYTF. In DNA, the CDR3 is TGCAGTGCTAGAGATTCAGGGAGAATCTCTAGTGGCTACACCTTC.

This rearrangement joins TRBV6-5 to TRBJ1-2; D is possibly TRBD1 (5 bases). Per the germline V gene, CDR1 is MNHEY and CDR2 is SVGAGI. The CDR3 runs 16 residues. Trimming took 2 bases from V and 5 from J, leaving 18 bases between them. CDR3 in DNA: TGTGCCAGCAGTTACCTCCCCGCAGGGAGAGGATATGGCTACACCTTC. This encodes CASSYLPAGRGYGYTF.

In its sample, this clonotype was seen a few times. The chain uses TRBV5-4 and TRBJ2-3, with 7 bases aligning to TRBD2. The germline CDR1 and CDR2 sequences are SGHNT and YYREEE (reference sequence). The length of the CDR3 is 14 residues. V dropped 7 bases and J dropped 3; count of bases not matched to a gene: 8. CDR3 sequence (DNA): TGTGCCAGCCAGCGGGGCGCCGAGACAGATACGCAGTATTTT. Its protein product is CASQRGAETDTQYF.

This clonotype was picked up many times. This sequence joins TRBV6-2 or TRBV6-3 and TRBJ2-1, with 12 positions matching TRBD2. Germline values: CDR1 MNHEY, CDR2 SVGEGT. V lost 6 bases to trimming and J lost 8 bases; unmatched junction nucleotides: 8. This CDR3 region has 15 residues. The CDR3 nucleotides are TGTGCCAGCAGCTCGACTAGCGGGAGATACCATGAGCAGTTCTTC. Its translation: CASSSTSGRYHEQFF.

The J gene is TRBJ2-2, the V gene TRBV18; 7 bases map to TRBD1. Germline V CDR1 and CDR2: KGHSH, LQKENI. This CDR3 contains 15 residues. Trimming cost V 3 bases and J 3 bases; bases outside gene matches: 4. CDR3 residues: CASSPRQGDTGELFF. Written as DNA, the CDR3 is TGTGCCAGCTCACCCAGACAGGGAGACACCGGGGAGCTGTTTTTT.

This rearrangement joins TRBV29-1 to TRBJ2-4; 10 bases match TRBD2. V trimming: 8 bases; J trimming: 5 bases; junction bases outside the gene matches: 3. Per the germline V gene, CDR1 is SQVTM and CDR2 is ANQGSEA. The CDR3 runs to 12 residues. CDR3 amino acids: CSISGGENIQYF. The DNA for the CDR3 is TGCAGCATAAGCGGGGGGGAAAACATTCAGTACTTC.

The chain uses TRBV5-1 and TRBJ2-5; D unclear. CDR3 size: 13 residues. The V gene's germline CDR1 is SGHRS and CDR2 YFSETQ. V dropped 0 bases and J dropped 5 bases, with 8 bases sitting between them. The CDR3 DNA sequence: TGCGCCAGCAGCTTGGAGCTTATGGAGACCCAGTACTTC. As protein: CASSLELMETQYF.